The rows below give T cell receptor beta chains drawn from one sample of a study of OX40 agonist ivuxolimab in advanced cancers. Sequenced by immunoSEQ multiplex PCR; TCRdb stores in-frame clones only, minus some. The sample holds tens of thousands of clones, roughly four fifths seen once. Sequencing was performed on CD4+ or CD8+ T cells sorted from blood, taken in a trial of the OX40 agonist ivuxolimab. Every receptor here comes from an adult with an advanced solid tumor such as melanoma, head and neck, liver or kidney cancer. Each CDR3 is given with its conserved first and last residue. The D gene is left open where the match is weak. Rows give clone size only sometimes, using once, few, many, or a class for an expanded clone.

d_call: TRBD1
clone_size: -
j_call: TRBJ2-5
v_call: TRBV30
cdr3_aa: CAWSGQGARETQYF
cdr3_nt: TGTGCCTGGAGTGGACAGGGGGCGCGAGAGACCCAGTACTTC

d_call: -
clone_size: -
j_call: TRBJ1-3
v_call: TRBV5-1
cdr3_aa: CASSATTGTGNTIYF
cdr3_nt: TGCGCCAGCAGCGCCACCACAGGGACTGGAAACACCATATATTTT

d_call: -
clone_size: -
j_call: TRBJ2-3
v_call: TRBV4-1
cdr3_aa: CASSQERLGHDTQYF
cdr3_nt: TGCGCCAGCAGCCAGGAGAGGCTGGGGCATGATACGCAGTATTTT

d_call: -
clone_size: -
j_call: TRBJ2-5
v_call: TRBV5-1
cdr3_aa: CASSLPGTNQETQYF
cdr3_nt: TGCGCCAGCAGCCTCCCCGGGACCAACCAAGAGACCCAGTACTTC

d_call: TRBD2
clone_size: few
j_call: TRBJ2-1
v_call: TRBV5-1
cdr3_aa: CASSSEPLAGKFF
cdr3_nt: TGCGCCAGCAGCTCGGAACCTCTAGCGGGAAAGTTCTTC

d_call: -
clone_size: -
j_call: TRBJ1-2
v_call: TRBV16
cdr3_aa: CASSQYRGLGYTF
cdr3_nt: TGTGCCAGCAGCCAATACCGGGGGCTTGGCTACACCTTC

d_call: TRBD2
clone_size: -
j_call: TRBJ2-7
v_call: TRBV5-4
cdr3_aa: CASSLGYGLAGGEQYF
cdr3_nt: TGTGCCAGCAGCTTGGGCTATGGTCTAGCGGGAGGCGAGCAGTACTTC

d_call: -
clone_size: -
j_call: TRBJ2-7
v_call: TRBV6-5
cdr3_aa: CASSDPLGARWQYF
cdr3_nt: TGTGCCAGCAGTGATCCTCTAGGTGCTCGATGGCAGTACTTC

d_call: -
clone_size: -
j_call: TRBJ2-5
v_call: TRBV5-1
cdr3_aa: CASSLPSRETQYF
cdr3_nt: TGCGCCAGCAGCTTGCCCTCTAGGGAGACCCAGTACTTC

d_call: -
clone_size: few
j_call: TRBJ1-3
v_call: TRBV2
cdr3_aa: CASSEPVGGNTIYF
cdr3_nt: TGTGCCAGCAGTGAACCGGTGGGCGGAAACACCATATATTTT

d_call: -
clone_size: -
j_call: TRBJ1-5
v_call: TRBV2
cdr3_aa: CASSSRGSENQPQHF
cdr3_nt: TGTGCCAGCAGTTCGAGGGGGTCGGAAAATCAGCCCCAGCATTTT

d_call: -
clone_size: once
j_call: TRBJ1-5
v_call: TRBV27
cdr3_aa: CAGDPRGWQPQHF
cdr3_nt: TGTGCCGGTGACCCCAGGGGTTGGCAGCCCCAGCATTTT

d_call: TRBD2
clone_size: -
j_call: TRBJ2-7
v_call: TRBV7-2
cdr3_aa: CASSLSSGGTKYYEQYF
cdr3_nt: TGTGCCAGCAGCTTAAGTAGCGGGGGGACCAAATACTACGAGCAGTACTTC

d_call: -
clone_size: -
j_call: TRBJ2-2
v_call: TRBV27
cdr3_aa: CASSRTWVATGELFF
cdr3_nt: TGTGCCAGCAGTCGGACATGGGTGGCCACCGGGGAGCTGTTTTTT

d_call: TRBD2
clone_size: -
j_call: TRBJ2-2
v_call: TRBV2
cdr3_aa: CASSKGLADNTGELFF
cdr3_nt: TGTGCCAGCAGCAAAGGACTAGCGGATAACACCGGGGAGCTGTTTTTT

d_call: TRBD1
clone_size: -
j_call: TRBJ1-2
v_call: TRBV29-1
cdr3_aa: CSGETGRGYTF
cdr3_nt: TGCAGCGGGGAGACAGGGCGAGGCTACACCTTC

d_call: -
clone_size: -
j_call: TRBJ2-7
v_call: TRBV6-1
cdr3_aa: CASQGIYEQYF
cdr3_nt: TGTGCCAGCCAGGGGATCTACGAGCAGTACTTC

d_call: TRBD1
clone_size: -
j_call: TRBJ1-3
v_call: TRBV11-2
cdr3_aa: CASRAQGTSGNTIYF
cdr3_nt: TGTGCCAGCAGGGCACAGGGGACCTCTGGAAACACCATATATTTT

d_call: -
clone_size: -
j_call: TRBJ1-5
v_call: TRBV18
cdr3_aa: CASSPGRNNQPQHF
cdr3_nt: TGTGCCAGCTCACCAGGGCGAAATAATCAGCCCCAGCATTTT

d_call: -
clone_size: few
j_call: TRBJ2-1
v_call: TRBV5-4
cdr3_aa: CASRPTGYNEQFF
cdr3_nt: TGTGCCAGCAGACCAACAGGGTACAATGAGCAGTTCTTC

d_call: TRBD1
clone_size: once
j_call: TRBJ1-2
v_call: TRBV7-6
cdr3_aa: CASSSGQGQNYGYTF
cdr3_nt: TGTGCCAGCAGCTCAGGACAGGGCCAAAACTATGGCTACACCTTC

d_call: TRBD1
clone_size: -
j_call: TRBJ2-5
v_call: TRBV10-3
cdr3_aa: CAISGGQAKETQYF
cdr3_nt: TGTGCCATCAGTGGGGGACAGGCCAAAGAGACCCAGTACTTC

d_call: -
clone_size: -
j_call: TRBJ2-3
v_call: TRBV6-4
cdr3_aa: CASSDSAGRTDTQYF
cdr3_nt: TGTGCCAGCAGTGACTCTGCGGGACGCACAGATACGCAGTATTTT

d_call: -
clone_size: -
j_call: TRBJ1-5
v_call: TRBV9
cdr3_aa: CASSHTGGGQPQHF
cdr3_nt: TGTGCCAGCAGCCACACGGGGGGCGGGCAGCCCCAGCATTTT

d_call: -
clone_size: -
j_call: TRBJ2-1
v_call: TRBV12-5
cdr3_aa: CASISGSSYNEQFF
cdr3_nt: TGTGCTAGTATATCCGGGTCCTCCTACAATGAGCAGTTCTTC

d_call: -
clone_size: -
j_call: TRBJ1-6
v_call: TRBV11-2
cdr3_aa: CASSLDVPPLHF
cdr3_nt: TGTGCCAGCAGCTTGGATGTGCCACCCCTCCACTTT

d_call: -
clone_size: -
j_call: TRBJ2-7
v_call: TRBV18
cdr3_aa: CASSPQQGYEQYF
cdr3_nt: TGTGCCAGCTCACCACAACAGGGCTACGAGCAGTACTTC